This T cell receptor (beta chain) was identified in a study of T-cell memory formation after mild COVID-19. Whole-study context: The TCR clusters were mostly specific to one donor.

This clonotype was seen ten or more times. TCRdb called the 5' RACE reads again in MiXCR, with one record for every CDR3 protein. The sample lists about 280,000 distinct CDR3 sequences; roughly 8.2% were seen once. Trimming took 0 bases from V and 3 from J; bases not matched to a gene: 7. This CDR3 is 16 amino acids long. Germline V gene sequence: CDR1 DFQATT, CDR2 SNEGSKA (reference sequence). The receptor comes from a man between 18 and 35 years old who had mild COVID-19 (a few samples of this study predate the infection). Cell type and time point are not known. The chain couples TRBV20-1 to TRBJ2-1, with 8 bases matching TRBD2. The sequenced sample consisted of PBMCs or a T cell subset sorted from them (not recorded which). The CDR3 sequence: CSAREVGGGYYNEQFF. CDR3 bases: TGCAGTGCTAGAGAAGTTGGCGGGGGGTACTACAATGAGCAGTTCTTC.